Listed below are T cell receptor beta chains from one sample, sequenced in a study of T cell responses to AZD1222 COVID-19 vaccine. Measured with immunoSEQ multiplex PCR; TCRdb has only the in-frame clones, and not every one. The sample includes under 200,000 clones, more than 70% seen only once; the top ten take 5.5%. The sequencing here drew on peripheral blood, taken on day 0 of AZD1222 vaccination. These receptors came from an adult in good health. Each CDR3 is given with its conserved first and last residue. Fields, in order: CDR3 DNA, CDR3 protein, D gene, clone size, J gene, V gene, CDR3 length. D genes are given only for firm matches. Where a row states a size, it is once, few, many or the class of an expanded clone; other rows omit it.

TGTGCCAGCAGTGTCCAAGCTTTTAATTCACCCCTCCACTTT,CASSVQAFNSPLHF,.,.,TRBJ1-6,TRBV6-4,14
TGTGCCATCAGTAATATGGTGTCAGACACTGAAGCTTTCTTT,CAISNMVSDTEAFF,.,.,TRBJ1-1,TRBV10-3,14
TGCAGCGTTGAATGGGCAGGGAACGGCTACACCTTC,CSVEWAGNGYTF,.,once,TRBJ1-2,TRBV29-1,12
TGTGCCAGCAGTGAGGTTGGGGATTCACCCCTCCACTTT,CASSEVGDSPLHF,.,.,TRBJ1-6,TRBV6-1,13
TGTGCCTCCTTTTGGGTCACCCCAATGAACACTGAAGCTTTCTTT,CASFWVTPMNTEAFF,.,once,TRBJ1-1,TRBV28,15
TGTGCCAGCAGTCCCCGACAGGGAAGCAATCAGCCCCAGCATTTT,CASSPRQGSNQPQHF,TRBD1,.,TRBJ1-5,TRBV6-2/TRBV6-3,15
TGCAGCGGCGGACTAGCGGGGAGCACAGATACGCAGTATTTT,CSGGLAGSTDTQYF,TRBD2,.,TRBJ2-3,TRBV29-1,14
TGTGCCAGCAGCTTATTCTCAGGGACGAACACTGAAGCTTTCTTT,CASSLFSGTNTEAFF,.,few,TRBJ1-1,TRBV7-6,15
TGTGCCTGGAGCGACCTTGTCAGGGTCGGGGAAAAACTGTTTTTT,CAWSDLVRVGEKLFF,.,.,TRBJ1-4,TRBV30,15
TGTGCCAGCAGCTCCTATTCCCCGGGCGAGCAGTACTTC,CASSSYSPGEQYF,.,once,TRBJ2-7,TRBV11-1,13
TGCGCCAGCAGCCCAAGAGCGGAATCTGTTTATGGCTACACCTTC,CASSPRAESVYGYTF,.,.,TRBJ1-2,TRBV4-1,15
TGTGCCAGCAGCTTAACCGAGGCCCGACTGTTTTTT,CASSLTEARLFF,.,.,TRBJ1-4,TRBV5-5,12
TGCGCCAGCAGCCAAGATTGGGCAGGCCCAGGGAGTGCAGCTTTCTTT,CASSQDWAGPGSAAFF,.,.,TRBJ1-1,TRBV4-1,16
TGTGCCATATCGGGACAAGGTTCTGGGGACACTGAAGCTTTCTTT,CAISGQGSGDTEAFF,.,.,TRBJ1-1,TRBV10-3,15
TGTGCCAGCAGCTTAGCCTCGGGGGGCTCACCCCTCCACTTT,CASSLASGGSPLHF,.,.,TRBJ1-6,TRBV7-8,14
TGTGCCAGCAGTTTTCGGTGGACAGATACGCAGTATTTT,CASSFRWTDTQYF,.,.,TRBJ2-3,TRBV28,13
TGTGCCAGCTCACTCCAGACAGACTACGAGCAGTACTTC,CASSLQTDYEQYF,.,.,TRBJ2-7,TRBV18,13
TGTGCCAGCAGCCAAGAGGGGCGACAGGTCATCTCAGATACGCAGTATTTT,CASSQEGRQVISDTQYF,.,.,TRBJ2-3,TRBV4-2,17
TGTGCCAGCAGTCTGTCTAGCGGGAGTTCCTACGAGCAGTACTTC,CASSLSSGSSYEQYF,TRBD2,.,TRBJ2-7,TRBV28,15
TGTGCCAGCAGTGGAACCCTAGCGGGGTATACGCAGTATTTT,CASSGTLAGYTQYF,TRBD2,.,TRBJ2-3,TRBV2,14
TGTGCCAGTCCGATTCTAATTGGAAATAACTATGGCTACACCTTC,CASPILIGNNYGYTF,.,.,TRBJ1-2,TRBV27,15
TGTGCCGCACATCACACAATGAACACTGAAGCTTTCTTT,CAAHHTMNTEAFF,.,.,TRBJ1-1,TRBV6-5,13
TGTGCCAGCAGCCCTAGACTAGCGGGGGGCCGGAATGAGCAGTTCTTC,CASSPRLAGGRNEQFF,TRBD2,once,TRBJ2-1,TRBV7-2,16
TGTGCCAGCAGTTTAAAAAATCTAGCGTCCTACGAGCAGTACTTC,CASSLKNLASYEQYF,.,.,TRBJ2-7,TRBV27,15
TGTGCCTGGACGGGCACATCTAACTATGGCTACACCTTC,CAWTGTSNYGYTF,.,.,TRBJ1-2,TRBV30,13
TGTGCCACCAGCCCAAGTCGGGAGCCGTGGGAAAAACTGTTTTTT,CATSPSREPWEKLFF,.,few,TRBJ1-4,TRBV15,15
TGTGCCAGCAGTCCACAGGGCGGGGTGGGTCAGCCCCAGCATTTT,CASSPQGGVGQPQHF,.,.,TRBJ1-5,TRBV2,15
TGTGCCAGCAGTTCCGGACAGGGGCAGGCCGGGGAGCTGTTTTTT,CASSSGQGQAGELFF,TRBD1,.,TRBJ2-2,TRBV28,15
TGTGCCTGGAGTCCCCTCGGACAAAACATTCAGTACTTC,CAWSPLGQNIQYF,.,.,TRBJ2-4,TRBV30,13
TGTGCCAGCAGCCCTCCGGGGGGGACAGGGCGGAGGAACACTGAAGCTTTCTTT,CASSPPGGTGRRNTEAFF,TRBD1,.,TRBJ1-1,TRBV28,18
TGTGCCAGCAGCTTGGCGGGACCCGAAAAACTGTTTTTT,CASSLAGPEKLFF,.,.,TRBJ1-4,TRBV5-6,13
TGTGCCAGCAGCGTACAGGGCCATGAGCAGTTCTTC,CASSVQGHEQFF,.,once,TRBJ2-1,TRBV9,12
TGTGCCAGCAGCCAACTAGCGGGGTTCACAGATACGCAGTATTTT,CASSQLAGFTDTQYF,TRBD2,.,TRBJ2-3,TRBV9,15
TGTGCCAGCAGCTTAGATGGGGGGCTCTTCTATGGCTACACCTTC,CASSLDGGLFYGYTF,.,.,TRBJ1-2,TRBV7-8,15
TGTGCCAGCAGTTTAACAGGGGCCGAGGGCTACAATGAGCAGTTCTTC,CASSLTGAEGYNEQFF,TRBD1,.,TRBJ2-1,TRBV6-5,16
TGCGCCAGCAGCCCAACAGGGACTGGGGCCAACGTCCTGACTTTC,CASSPTGTGANVLTF,.,.,TRBJ2-6,TRBV4-1,15
TGCGCCAGCAGCCCTAGGACGGATAACTATGGCTACACCTTC,CASSPRTDNYGYTF,.,.,TRBJ1-2,TRBV5-1,14
TGTGCCAGCAGCCTACTCCTGACCATCAGGGAGAGCCACGAGCAGTACTTC,CASSLLLTIRESHEQYF,.,.,TRBJ2-7,TRBV11-2,17
TGTGCCAGCTCCCCTCAAGACAGGGAGAACACTGAAGCTTTCTTT,CASSPQDRENTEAFF,TRBD1,.,TRBJ1-1,TRBV18,15
TGTGCCTGGTCCTATCTTACGCCAGGAAACACCATATATTTT,CAWSYLTPGNTIYF,.,once,TRBJ1-3,TRBV30,14
TGTGCCAGCAGGGGAGAAGGGCGGAGCAATCAGCCCCAGCATTTT,CASRGEGRSNQPQHF,.,.,TRBJ1-5,TRBV28,15